The rows below give T cell receptor beta chains drawn from one sample of a study of cytomegalovirus exposure and HLA in healthy donors. This table comes from immunoSEQ multiplex PCR, and its TCRdb copy is limited to in-frame clones, with some not included. The sample contains about 220,000 clones, about 90% of which appear only once. The sample taken for sequencing was PBMCs. Every receptor here comes from a woman in her late teens or twenties in good health and CMV-seronegative. Both conserved end residues are trimmed from each CDR3. D genes are given only for firm matches.

j_gene	d_gene	v_gene	CDR3aa
TRBJ2-5	TRBD1	TRBV13	ASSRDRDGTQY
TRBJ2-1	TRBD2	TRBV23-1	ASSTGTSGSPSYNEQF
TRBJ1-5	TRBD1	TRBV19	ASSIQDRGRNQPQH
TRBJ2-3	TRBD2	TRBV27	ASSFRSSGRARDTQY
TRBJ1-1	NA	TRBV7-9	ASSLGGEAF
TRBJ2-7	NA	TRBV7-9	ASTAMGISYEQY
TRBJ2-5	TRBD1	TRBV7-8	ASSLVQGQETQY
TRBJ2-1	NA	TRBV5-6	ASSLVVFNEQF
TRBJ2-3	NA	TRBV27	ASSPGHTDTQY
TRBJ1-2	NA	TRBV2	ASSGGGATSVGYT
TRBJ2-1	NA	TRBV29-1	SVGANEQF
TRBJ1-5	NA	TRBV9	ASSPGGGPQH
TRBJ2-2	TRBD2	TRBV4-2	ASSQNLAGEVGELF
TRBJ1-5	NA	TRBV27	ASSLSGSQPQH
TRBJ1-6	TRBD1	TRBV28	ASSYRDSRSTLH
TRBJ1-5	TRBD1	TRBV10-3	AIRQGADQPQH
TRBJ1-3	NA	TRBV4-1	ASSQEGTTSISGNTIY
TRBJ1-1	TRBD1	TRBV30	AWSRTGGTEAF
TRBJ2-3	NA	TRBV10-1	ASSAVGGLTDTQY
TRBJ2-5	NA	TRBV6-1	ASSETRETQY
TRBJ2-3	NA	TRBV11-1	ASSSSRDTQY
TRBJ1-1	TRBD1	TRBV2	ANGQGLTFGATEAF